A single T cell receptor (beta chain) is shown here with its context. These data come from a study of Graves' ophthalmopathy and Graves' hyperthyroidism. RNA transcripts yielded amplified TCR beta CDR3 regions. HTBI primers served in a first-round RT-PCR, which a second-round multiplex PCR followed. Each CDR3 protein gets one entry after TCRdb re-called the multiplex PCR reads with MiXCR. The sample consists of approximately 1.2 million distinct CDR3 sequences, less than 45% of them appearing once. Trimming took 6 bases from V and 6 from J, leaving 20 bases between them. The germline CDR1 and CDR2 sequences are SGHVS and FQNEAQ. CDR3 length equals 16 residues.

The genes are TRBV7-8 and TRBJ2-2, with D perhaps matching TRBD1 (5 bases). Sequencing used peripheral blood or thyroid tissue (not recorded which). The TCR was taken from an adult man with Graves' hyperthyroidism. The CDR3 here is CASSSPLGVGSGELFF. For the CDR3, the DNA is TGTGCCAGCAGTAGCCCCCTAGGGGTGGGGTCCGGGGAGCTGTTTTTT.